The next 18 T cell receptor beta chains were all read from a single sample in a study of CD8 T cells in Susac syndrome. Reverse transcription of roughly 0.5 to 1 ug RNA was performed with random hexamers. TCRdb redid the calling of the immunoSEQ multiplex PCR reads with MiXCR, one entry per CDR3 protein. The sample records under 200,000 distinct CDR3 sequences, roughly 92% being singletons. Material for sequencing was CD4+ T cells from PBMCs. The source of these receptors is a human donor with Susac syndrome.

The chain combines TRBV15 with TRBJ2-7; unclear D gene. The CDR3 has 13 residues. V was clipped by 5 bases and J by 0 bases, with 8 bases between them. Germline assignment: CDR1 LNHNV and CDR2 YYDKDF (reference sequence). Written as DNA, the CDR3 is TGTGCCACCAGCCGAGGAAGCTCCTACGAGCAGTACTTC. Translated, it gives CATSRGSSYEQYF.

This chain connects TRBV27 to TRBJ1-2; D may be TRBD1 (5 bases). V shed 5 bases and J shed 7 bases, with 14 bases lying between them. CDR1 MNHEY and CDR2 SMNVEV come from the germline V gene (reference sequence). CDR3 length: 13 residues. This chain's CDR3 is CASSTPTGSGYTF. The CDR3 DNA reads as TGTGCCAGCAGTACCCCCACAGGCTCTGGCTACACCTTC.

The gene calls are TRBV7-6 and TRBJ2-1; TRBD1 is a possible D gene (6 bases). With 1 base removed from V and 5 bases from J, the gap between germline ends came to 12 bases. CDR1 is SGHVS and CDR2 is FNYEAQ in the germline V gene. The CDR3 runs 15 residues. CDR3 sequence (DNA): TGTGCCAGCAGCTTAGTGGGGGCAGGGGACAATGAGCAGTTCTTC. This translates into CASSLVGAGDNEQFF.

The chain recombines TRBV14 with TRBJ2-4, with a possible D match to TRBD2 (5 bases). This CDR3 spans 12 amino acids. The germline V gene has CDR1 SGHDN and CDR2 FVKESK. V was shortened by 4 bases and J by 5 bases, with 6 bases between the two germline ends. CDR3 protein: CASSLLENIQYF. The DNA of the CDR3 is TGTGCCAGCAGCCTACTAGAAAACATTCAGTACTTC.

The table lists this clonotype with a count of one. This CDR3 reads CASSDRQVEKLFF. As DNA, the CDR3 is TGTGCCAGCAGTGACCGACAGGTTGAAAAACTGTTTTTT. The chain links TRBV12-3 or TRBV12-4 to TRBJ1-4; the D gene is possibly TRBD1 (6 bases). Deletions cut 5 bases from V and 7 bases from J, with 11 bases between. This CDR3 comprises 13 residues.

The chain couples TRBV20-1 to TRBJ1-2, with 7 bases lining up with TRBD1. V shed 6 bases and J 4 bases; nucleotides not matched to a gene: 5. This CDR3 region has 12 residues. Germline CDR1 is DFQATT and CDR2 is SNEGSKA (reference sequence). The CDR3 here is CSAGQAVYGYTF. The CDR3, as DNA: TGCAGTGCCGGACAGGCGGTCTATGGCTACACCTTC.

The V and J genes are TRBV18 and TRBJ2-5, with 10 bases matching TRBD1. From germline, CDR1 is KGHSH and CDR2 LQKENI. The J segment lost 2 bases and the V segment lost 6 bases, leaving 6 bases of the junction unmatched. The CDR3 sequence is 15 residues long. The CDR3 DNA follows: TGTGCCAGCTCTCCCCAGGACAGGGGGCAAGAGACCCAGTACTTC. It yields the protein CASSPQDRGQETQYF. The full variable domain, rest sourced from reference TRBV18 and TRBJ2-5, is NAGVMQNPRHLVRRRGQEARLRCSPMKGHSHVYWYRQLPEEGLKFMVYLQKENIIDESGMPKERFSAEFPKEGPSILRIQQVVRGDSAAYFCASSPQDRGQETQYFGPGTRLLVL.

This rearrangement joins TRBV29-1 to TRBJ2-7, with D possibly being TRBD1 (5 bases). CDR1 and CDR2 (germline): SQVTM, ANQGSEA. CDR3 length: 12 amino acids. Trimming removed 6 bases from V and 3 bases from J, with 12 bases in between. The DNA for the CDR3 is TGCAGCGTAAAGGGTCAGGGCTACGAGCAGTACTTC. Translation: CSVKGQGYEQYF.

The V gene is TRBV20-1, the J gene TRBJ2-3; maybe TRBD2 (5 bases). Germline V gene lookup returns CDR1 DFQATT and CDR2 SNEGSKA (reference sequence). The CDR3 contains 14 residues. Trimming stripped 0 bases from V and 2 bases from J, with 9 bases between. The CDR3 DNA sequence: TGCAGTGCTAGAGATCGGGGTACCACAGATACGCAGTATTTT. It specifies CSARDRGTTDTQYF.

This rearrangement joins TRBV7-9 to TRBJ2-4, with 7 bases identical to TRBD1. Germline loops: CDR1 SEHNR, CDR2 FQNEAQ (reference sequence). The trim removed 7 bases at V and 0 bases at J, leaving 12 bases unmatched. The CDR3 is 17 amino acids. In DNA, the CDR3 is TGTGCCAGCACGGACGGTAGGGGGCAGCTAGCCAAAAACATTCAGTACTTC. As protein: CASTDGRGQLAKNIQYF.

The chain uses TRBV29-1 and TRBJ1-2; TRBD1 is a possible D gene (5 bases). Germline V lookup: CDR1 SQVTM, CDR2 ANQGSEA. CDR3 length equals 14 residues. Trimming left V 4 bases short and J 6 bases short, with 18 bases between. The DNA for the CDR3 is TGCAGCGTTGCGGGGGGAGAAGGGTTGCATGGCTACACCTTC. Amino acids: CSVAGGEGLHGYTF.

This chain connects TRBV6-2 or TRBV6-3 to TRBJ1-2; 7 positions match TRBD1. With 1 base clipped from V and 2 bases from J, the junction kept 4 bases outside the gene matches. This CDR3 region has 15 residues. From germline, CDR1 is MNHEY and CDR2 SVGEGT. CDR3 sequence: CASSYFRDSNYGYTF. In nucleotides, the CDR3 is TGTGCCAGCAGTTACTTCCGGGACAGCAACTATGGCTACACCTTC.

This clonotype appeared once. The CDR3 bases are TGTGCCACCAGCAGAGAAAGGGGCGAGCAGTACTTC. Its protein product is CATSRERGEQYF. The V gene is TRBV15, the J gene TRBJ2-7; possible D gene TRBD1, 5 bases. V dropped 0 bases and J dropped 6 bases, with 6 bases sitting between them. Germline-derived CDR1 and CDR2 are LNHNV and YYDKDF (reference sequence). The CDR3 covers 12 residues. Combining the CDR3 with reference TRBV15 and TRBJ2-7 gives the whole variable domain DAMVIQNPRYQVTQFGKPVTLSCSQTLNHNVMYWYQQKSSQAPKLLFHYYDKDFNNEADTPDNFQSRRPNTSFCFLDIRSPGLGDTAMYLCATSRERGEQYFGPGTRLTVT.

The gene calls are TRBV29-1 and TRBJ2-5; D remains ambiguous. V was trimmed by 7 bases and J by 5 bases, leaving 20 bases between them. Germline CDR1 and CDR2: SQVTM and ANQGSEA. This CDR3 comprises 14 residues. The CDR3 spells CSGPRIKWWETQYF. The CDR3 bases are TGCAGCGGGCCCCGGATAAAGTGGTGGGAGACCCAGTACTTC.

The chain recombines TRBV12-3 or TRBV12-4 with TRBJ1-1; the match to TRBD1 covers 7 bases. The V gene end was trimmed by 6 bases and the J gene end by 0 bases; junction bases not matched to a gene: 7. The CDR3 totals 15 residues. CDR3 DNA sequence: TGTGCCAGCAGATTGAGGGACAGCATGAACACTGAAGCTTTCTTT. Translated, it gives CASRLRDSMNTEAFF.

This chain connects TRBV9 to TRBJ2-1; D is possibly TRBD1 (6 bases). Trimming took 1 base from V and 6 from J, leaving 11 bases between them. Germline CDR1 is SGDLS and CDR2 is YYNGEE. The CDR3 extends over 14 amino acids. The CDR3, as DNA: TGTGCCAGCAGCGTACAGGGGAGAGGCAATGAGCAGTTCTTC. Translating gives CASSVQGRGNEQFF.

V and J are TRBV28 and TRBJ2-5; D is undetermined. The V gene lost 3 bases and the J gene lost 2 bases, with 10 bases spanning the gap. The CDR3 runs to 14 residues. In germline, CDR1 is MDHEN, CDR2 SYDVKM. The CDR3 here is CASSLYGFQETQYF. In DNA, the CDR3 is TGTGCCAGCAGTTTGTATGGGTTTCAAGAGACCCAGTACTTC.

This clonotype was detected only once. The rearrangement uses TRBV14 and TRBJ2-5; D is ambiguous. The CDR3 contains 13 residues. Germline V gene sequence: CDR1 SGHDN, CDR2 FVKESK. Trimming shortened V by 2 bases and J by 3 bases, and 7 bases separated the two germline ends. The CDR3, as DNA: TGTGCCAGCAGCCAAAACTTGAAAGAGACCCAGTACTTC. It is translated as CASSQNLKETQYF.